This entry lists 30 T cell receptor beta chains sequenced from one sample in a study of beta chain features in type 1 diabetes. Their target antigens are unknown. Expressed TCRB transcripts were sequenced, since all the RNA that had been isolated was reverse transcribed. Assay: immunoSEQ multiplex PCR; the TCRdb copy retains only in-frame clones and omits some. This sample has hundreds of thousands of clones; roughly an eighth occur once, and the top ten carry approximately 0.022%. Findings and limits, study-wide: Type 1 diabetes patients had TCRB CDR3s that were shorter (moderately but significantly so) in all four CD4+ subsets.

The specimen was naive CD4+ T cells from blood. The receptors were gathered from a young man with type 1 diabetes.

This rearrangement joins TRBV30 to TRBJ2-3; 9 bases match TRBD2. CDR1 is GTSNPN and CDR2 is SVGIG in the germline V gene (reference sequence). J was trimmed by 0 bases and V by 2 bases; bases with no gene match: 6. CDR3 length: 16 residues. Here the CDR3 DNA reads TGTGCCTGGAGTCACTATAGCGGGGGTAGCACAGATACGCAGTATTTT. Its protein product is CAWSHYSGGSTDTQYF. Full variable domain (remainder filled in from reference TRBV30 and TRBJ2-3): SQTIHQWPATLVQPVGSPLSLECTVEGTSNPNLYWYRQAAGRGLQLLFYSVGIGQISSEVPQNLSASRPQDRQFILSSKKLLLSDSGFYLCAWSHYSGGSTDTQYFGPGTRLTVL.

V is TRBV18 and J is TRBJ2-3; no reliable D call. This CDR3 comprises 16 residues. The germline CDR1 and CDR2 sequences are KGHSH and LQKENI. V was shortened by 2 bases and J by 1 base, with 13 bases between the two germline ends. The CDR3 DNA sequence: TGTGCCAGCTCACCAACAGTCGGCGTGGGCACAGATACGCAGTATTTT. It specifies CASSPTVGVGTDTQYF. Filled out from reference TRBV18 and TRBJ2-3, the complete variable domain reads NAGVMQNPRHLVRRRGQEARLRCSPMKGHSHVYWYRQLPEEGLKFMVYLQKENIIDESGMPKERFSAEFPKEGPSILRIQQVVRGDSAAYFCASSPTVGVGTDTQYFGPGTRLTVL.

This clone showed up just a few times. The chain combines TRBV2 with TRBJ1-6; 8 bases are a match to TRBD1. The CDR3 is 14 residues long. Losses at the gene ends were 4 bases for V and 8 bases for J; bases not matched to a gene: 4. Germline V gene sequence: CDR1 SNHLY, CDR2 FYNNEI. CDR3 DNA: TGTGCCAGCAGTGTACAGGGGGGGGATTCACCCCTCCACTTT. Encoded protein: CASSVQGGDSPLHF. Drawing the rest from reference TRBV2 and TRBJ1-6, the complete variable domain is EPEVTQTPSHQVTQMGQEVILRCVPISNHLYFYWYRQILGQKVEFLVSFYNNEISEKSEIFDDQFSVERPDGSNFTLKIRSTKLEDSAMYFCASSVQGGDSPLHFGNGTRLTVT.

The CDR3 nucleotides are TGTGCCAGCGAGAGACAGGGGAATTCACCCCTCCACTTT. Translation: CASERQGNSPLHF. The chain uses TRBV28 and TRBJ1-6, with 8 nucleotides matching TRBD1. J lost 7 bases, V lost 8 bases, and 4 bases had no gene match. The CDR3 contains 13 residues. CDR1 is MDHEN and CDR2 is SYDVKM in the germline V gene.

The rearrangement links TRBV14 to TRBJ1-1, with D unresolved. This CDR3 comprises 12 residues. Germline CDR1 SGHDN, CDR2 FVKESK. The CDR3 protein is CALREGNTEAFF. The CDR3 nucleotides are TGTGCACTCCGCGAGGGAAACACTGAAGCTTTCTTT.

This chain joins TRBV30 and TRBJ1-4; 8 bases align to TRBD1. The CDR3 loop spans 14 amino acids. J was trimmed by 7 bases and V by 4 bases; bases with no gene match: 8. Germline loops: CDR1 GTSNPN, CDR2 SVGIG (reference sequence). The CDR3 loop is CAWNQQGVFEKLFF. The CDR3 nucleotides are TGTGCCTGGAATCAACAGGGGGTCTTTGAAAAACTGTTTTTT.

V gene TRBV4-1 combines with J gene TRBJ2-4; D perhaps matches TRBD2 (6 bases). The V end lost 1 base, the J end lost 0 bases, and 22 bases lay between the germline ends. Germline CDR1 reads MGHRA; CDR2 reads YSYEKL. The CDR3 runs 20 residues. The CDR3 DNA is TGCGCCAGCAGCCAAGGTGGGACTTCGTATCAAATTATAGCCAAAAACATTCAGTACTTC. As protein: CASSQGGTSYQIIAKNIQYF.

V and J are TRBV7-2 and TRBJ2-3, with 8 bases lining up with TRBD1. From germline, CDR1 is SGHTA and CDR2 FQGNSA. Germline trimming cut 2 bases from V and 6 bases from J; bases unmatched to any gene: 4. The CDR3 has 14 residues. CDR3 nucleotides: TGTGCCAGCAGCTTAACCCGGACAGGGGATACGCAGTATTTT. Its protein is CASSLTRTGDTQYF.

The chain combines TRBV6-1 with TRBJ2-3, with 8 bases that match TRBD1. This CDR3 is built from 14 residues. Germline V lookup: CDR1 MNHNS, CDR2 SASEGT. Trimming removed 6 bases from V and 1 base from J; junction bases left unmatched: 3. CDR3 coding DNA: TGTGCCAGCAGGCCGGGACAGGGCACAGATACGCAGTATTTT. This gives the protein CASRPGQGTDTQYF.

There are a few counts of this clone. The chain couples TRBV9 to TRBJ2-7; 9 bases are a match to TRBD1. V shed 4 bases, J shed 5 bases, and the junction held 13 bases outside the gene matches. This CDR3 region has 16 residues. Germline CDR1 and CDR2: SGDLS and YYNGEE. CDR3 sequence: CASSPGTGRNHHEQYF. The CDR3 DNA reads TGTGCCAGCAGCCCAGGGACAGGGAGGAACCACCACGAGCAGTACTTC. Using reference TRBV9 and TRBJ2-7 for the parts outside the CDR3, the full variable domain is DSGVTQTPKHLITATGQRVTLRCSPRSGDLSVYWYQQSLDQGLQFLIQYYNGEERAKGNILERFSAQQFPDLHSELNLSSLELGDSALYFCASSPGTGRNHHEQYFGPGTRLTVT.

This clone was seen a few times. The rearrangement uses TRBV6-5 and TRBJ1-5; D is perhaps TRBD1 (6 bases). V was cut by 4 bases and J by 5 bases, with 9 bases left in between. The CDR3 loop spans 13 amino acids. Germline CDR1 and CDR2: MNHEY and SVGAGI. In DNA form, the CDR3 reads TGTGCCAGCAGTTCGGACAGATATCAGCCCCAGCATTTT. This codes for CASSSDRYQPQHF.

The V call is TRBV5-4, the J call TRBJ2-5; 9 bases agree with TRBD2. V was clipped by 2 bases and J by 5 bases; unmatched bases: 7. This CDR3 contains 15 residues. CDR1 is SGHNT and CDR2 is YYREEE in the germline V gene (reference sequence). The CDR3 coding sequence is TGTGCCAGCAGCTTATTAGCGGGGGCCGGGGAGACCCAGTACTTC. Protein product: CASSLLAGAGETQYF.

This rearrangement joins TRBV29-1 to TRBJ1-1, with 7 bases aligning to TRBD1. Unmatched junction bases numbered 7, after V lost 6 bases and J lost 3 bases. This CDR3 comprises 13 residues. Germline CDR1 SQVTM, CDR2 ANQGSEA. The CDR3 coding sequence is TGCAGCGTAGATGACAGGGCCGACACTGAAGCTTTCTTT. Its protein product is CSVDDRADTEAFF.

This chain connects TRBV5-1 to TRBJ1-4; 7 nucleotides align to TRBD1. Trimming at V came to 3 bases and at J to 10 bases, leaving 9 bases not matched to a gene. The CDR3 consists of 14 residues. Germline assignment: CDR1 SGHRS and CDR2 YFSETQ. Written as DNA, the CDR3 is TGCGCCAGCAGCTCGGGACAGAGGGAGGGAAAACTGTTTTTT. Its translation: CASSSGQREGKLFF.

This clone was found a few times. The chain joins TRBV11-2 to TRBJ2-3; unclear D gene. The germline V and J ends were trimmed by 5 bases and 5 bases, with 23 bases remaining between them. This CDR3 contains 17 residues. The germline CDR1 and CDR2 sequences are SGHAT and FQNNGV. CDR3 sequence: CASSPVSGSPGIDTQYF. CDR3 coding DNA: TGTGCCAGCAGCCCCGTGAGTGGATCTCCTGGAATAGATACGCAGTATTTT.

This rearrangement joins TRBV6-6 to TRBJ1-5; maybe TRBD1 (5 bases). Germline V gene sequence: CDR1 MNHNY, CDR2 SVGAGI (reference sequence). The CDR3 is made up of 15 amino acids. Deletions cut 1 base from V and 4 bases from J, with 11 bases between. The CDR3 nucleotides are TGTGCCAGCAGTTACTGGCAGGGCCCTAATCAGCCCCAGCATTTT. Protein sequence: CASSYWQGPNQPQHF.

This clone occurred a few times. Other DNA sequences within the sample encode an identical CDR3. The V and J genes are TRBV5-6 and TRBJ2-5; D is unclear. CDR1 SGHDT and CDR2 YYEEEE come from the germline V gene. The V gene lost 0 bases and the J gene lost 3 bases, with 6 bases spanning the gap. The CDR3 length is 13 residues. CDR3 sequence (DNA): TGTGCCAGCAGCTTGGGTGGGGAAGAGACCCAGTACTTC. Translated, it gives CASSLGGEETQYF.

This clone has only a few counts. The chain uses TRBV4-1 and TRBJ2-3, with 7 bases fitting TRBD2. The CDR3 has 17 amino acids. Germline V lookup: CDR1 MGHRA, CDR2 YSYEKL. Losses at the gene ends were 3 bases for V and 5 bases for J; bases not matched to a gene: 14. The CDR3 sequence is CASSQGRVGRVGDTQYF. In DNA, the CDR3 is TGCGCCAGCAGCCAGGGGAGGGTTGGCAGGGTCGGAGATACGCAGTATTTT.

This rearrangement joins TRBV6-5 to TRBJ2-3; no definite D call. The V end lost 0 bases, the J end lost 2 bases, and 9 bases lay between the germline ends. This CDR3 contains 15 residues. Per germline, CDR1 MNHEY and CDR2 SVGAGI. The CDR3 sequence is CASSYSSPYTDTQYF. For the CDR3, the DNA is TGTGCCAGCAGTTACTCTAGCCCATACACAGATACGCAGTATTTT.

The table lists this clone with a few counts. Other DNA sequences in the same sample also yield this CDR3. The V call is TRBV2, the J call TRBJ2-3; D remains unclear. Trimming left V 3 bases short and J 0 bases short, with 4 bases between. CDR1 and CDR2 from the germline V gene are SNHLY and FYNNEI. There are 13 residues in the CDR3. The DNA for the CDR3 is TGTGCCAGCAGTGAGGACAGCACAGATACGCAGTATTTT. Amino acid sequence: CASSEDSTDTQYF.

This sequence joins TRBV27 and TRBJ2-1, with 7 bases fitting TRBD1. The CDR3 is 15 amino acids. V lost 5 bases, J lost 7 bases, and 11 bases stayed unmatched. CDR1 and CDR2 from the germline V gene are MNHEY and SMNVEV (reference sequence). The CDR3 region has the DNA TGTGCCAGCAGTCCAAGACAGGGAATAGAAAATGAGCAGTTCTTC. It is translated as CASSPRQGIENEQFF.

DNA of the CDR3: TGTGCCAGCAGCCCTCCGGGGTGGTGGGCCCAGTACTTC. Translating it yields CASSPPGWWAQYF. The rearrangement uses TRBV7-2 and TRBJ2-5; possibly TRBD2 for D (5 bases). Deletions cut 5 bases from V and 9 bases from J, with 16 bases between. Per the germline V gene, CDR1 is SGHTA and CDR2 is FQGNSA. This CDR3 comprises 13 residues.

The chain recombines TRBV2 with TRBJ2-5; 10 bases match TRBD1. CDR1 is SNHLY and CDR2 is FYNNEI in the germline V gene. The CDR3 length is 14 residues. V lost 6 bases and J lost 5; bases outside the gene matches: 6. CDR3 region: CASSMGQGLETQYF. The CDR3, as DNA: TGTGCCAGCAGCATGGGACAGGGGTTGGAGACCCAGTACTTC.

In this sample, this clone turned up a few times. The chain carries TRBV30 and TRBJ1-4; D remains unclear. The V end was cut by 0 bases, the J end by 5 bases, with 10 bases between. Germline V gene lookup returns CDR1 GTSNPN and CDR2 SVGIG (reference sequence). This CDR3 region has 14 residues. The CDR3 nucleotides are TGTGCCTGGAGTGTACAGCCTCCGAATGAAAAACTGTTTTTT. Protein product: CAWSVQPPNEKLFF. The entire variable domain, with the rest obtained from reference TRBV30 and TRBJ1-4, is as follows: SQTIHQWPATLVQPVGSPLSLECTVEGTSNPNLYWYRQAAGRGLQLLFYSVGIGQISSEVPQNLSASRPQDRQFILSSKKLLLSDSGFYLCAWSVQPPNEKLFFGSGTQLSVL.

Note on this clone: At the DNA level, this CDR3 is encoded by other sequences in the same sample as well. The V call is TRBV7-9, the J call TRBJ1-5; D is uncertain. The CDR3 has 12 residues. Per the germline V gene, CDR1 is SEHNR and CDR2 is FQNEAQ (reference sequence). Trimming pared 2 bases from V and 5 bases from J, leaving 4 bases between. The CDR3 nucleotides are TGTGCCAGCAGCTTATACGATCAGCCCCAGCATTTT. Its translation is CASSLYDQPQHF.

In its sample, this clone was seen a few times. The chain carries TRBV7-2 and TRBJ1-5, with a weak D call TRBD1 (6 bases). CDR1 is SGHTA and CDR2 is FQGNSA in the germline V gene. The V end was cut by 7 bases, the J end by 2 bases, with 12 bases between. CDR3 length: 14 residues. The chain's CDR3 is CASKRGGGNQPQHF. CDR3 nucleotide sequence: TGTGCCAGCAAGAGAGGGGGTGGCAATCAGCCCCAGCATTTT.

The J gene is TRBJ1-3, the V gene TRBV7-8, with D unresolved. Germline V lookup: CDR1 SGHVS, CDR2 FQNEAQ. The CDR3 is made up of 12 amino acids. The germline V and J ends were trimmed by 3 bases and 9 bases, with 9 bases remaining between them. The CDR3 region has the DNA TGTGCCAGCAGCTTGGACCCATCCACCATATATTTT. This codes for CASSLDPSTIYF.

The chain links TRBV10-1 to TRBJ2-3; D gene ambiguous. Trimming cost V 4 bases and J 3 bases, with 5 bases left between them. CDR3 length equals 12 residues. In germline, CDR1 is WNHNN, CDR2 SYGVQD (reference sequence). The CDR3: CASSVSTDTQYF. In DNA form, the CDR3 reads TGCGCCAGCAGTGTATCGACAGATACGCAGTATTTT.

This clone was found a few times. V gene TRBV7-9 combines with J gene TRBJ1-6; D gene ambiguous. The CDR3 spans 15 residues. Germline CDR1 reads SEHNR; CDR2 reads FQNEAQ (reference sequence). V shed 1 base and J shed 4 bases, with 8 bases lying between them. CDR3 residues: CASSLDSGYNSPLHF. In DNA, the CDR3 is TGTGCCAGCAGCTTAGATTCGGGGTATAATTCACCCCTCCACTTT.

The rearrangement uses TRBV11-2 and TRBJ2-7; a weak D match, TRBD2 (5 bases). CDR3 length equals 15 residues. CDR1 and CDR2 (germline): SGHAT, FQNNGV. V lost 0 bases and J 3 bases, leaving 12 bases between the germline ends. The CDR3 region is CASSLERVGNYEQYF. CDR3 in DNA: TGTGCCAGCAGCTTAGAGAGGGTCGGAAACTACGAGCAGTACTTC.